This T cell receptor (beta chain) is drawn from a study of T cells in Graves' hyperthyroidism and ophthalmopathy. Overall study context: Peripheral blood draws took place at initial diagnosis, ahead of any treatment.

This clonotype was counted between two and nine times. RNA transcripts provided the source from which TCR beta CDR3 regions were amplified. Researchers ran a first-round RT-PCR on the TCR CDR3 using the HTBI primer set. Using its own MiXCR run on the multiplex PCR reads, TCRdb lists one record per CDR3 protein. In the table there are some 620,000 distinct CDR3 sequences, about a sixth of which are singletons. Subjects aged 18 to 65 presented with newly diagnosed hyperthyroidism of less than 2 months' duration. Unmatched junction bases numbered 6, after V lost 3 bases and J lost 3 bases. The CDR3 extends over 16 amino acids.

The receptor was isolated from a woman between 25 and 40 years old with Graves' hyperthyroidism. This rearrangement joins TRBV12-3 or TRBV12-4 to TRBJ2-5, with 11 bases lining up with TRBD2. Material for sequencing was blood. The CDR3 protein is CASSFGLAGGKETQYF. The CDR3 nucleotides are TGTGCCAGCAGTTTTGGCCTAGCGGGAGGAAAAGAGACCCAGTACTTC.